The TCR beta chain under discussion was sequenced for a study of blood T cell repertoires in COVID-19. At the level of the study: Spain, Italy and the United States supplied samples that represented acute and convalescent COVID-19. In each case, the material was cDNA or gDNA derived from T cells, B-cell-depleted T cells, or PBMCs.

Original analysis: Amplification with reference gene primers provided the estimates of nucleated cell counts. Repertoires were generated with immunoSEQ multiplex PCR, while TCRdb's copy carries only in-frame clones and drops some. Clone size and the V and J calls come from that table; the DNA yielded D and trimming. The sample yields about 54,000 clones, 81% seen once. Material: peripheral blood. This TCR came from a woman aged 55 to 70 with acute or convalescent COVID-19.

The CDR3 DNA follows: TGCGCCAGCAGCCCGGACATAAACACAGATACGCAGTATTTT. As protein: CASSPDINTDTQYF. The genes are TRBV5-1 and TRBJ2-3, with D possibly being TRBD1 (5 bases). Trimming took off 4 bases at V and 2 bases at J, with 11 bases between the two ends. The CDR3 is 14 residues long. Germline V gives CDR1 SGHRS, CDR2 YFSETQ.